Given below is one T cell receptor beta chain in context. Original processing notes: It was from reference gene primer amplification that nucleated cell counts were estimated. The assay was immunoSEQ multiplex PCR, and TCRdb's table has in-frame clones only and misses some. That table supplies the V and J calls and clone size; D and trimming were determined from the DNA. This table holds around 300,000 clones, about 80% found once. This sample was included in a study of blood T cell repertoires in COVID-19. Study-wide context: The United States, Italy and Spain supplied acute and convalescent COVID-19 samples. PBMCs, B-cell-depleted T cells, or T cells provided the cDNA or gDNA that made up the material.

The junction had 14 bases not matched to a gene; V was cut back by 5 bases and J by 4 bases. Per the germline V gene, CDR1 is SGHNT and CDR2 is YYREEE (reference sequence). This CDR3 has 18 residues. The TCR was taken from a woman in her forties or fifties who had recovered from COVID-19. The source material was peripheral blood. V is TRBV5-4 and J is TRBJ2-3, with TRBD2 matching over 12 bases. Written as DNA, the CDR3 is TGTGCCAGCAGGCGCGACCTAGCGGGGGGGCGAGGCTCAGATACGCAGTATTTT. Protein: CASRRDLAGGRGSDTQYF.